The rows below give T cell receptor beta chains drawn from one sample of a study of blood T cell repertoires in COVID-19. This table comes from immunoSEQ multiplex PCR, and its TCRdb copy is limited to in-frame clones, with some not included. Among 200,000 to 250,000 clones listed, under 95% were seen once. The sample consisted of peripheral blood. The receptors were gathered from a man aged 25 to 45 with acute or convalescent COVID-19. Both conserved end residues are part of each CDR3. A D gene is named only where the DNA matches it firmly. Size is omitted from some rows. Given values are once, few, many or a class for expanded clones.

clone size	CDR3 length	V gene	D gene	J gene	CDR3 DNA	CDR3 protein
.	14	TRBV18	TRBD2	TRBJ2-4	TGTGCCAGCTCATCGGGACTAGAGAAAAACATTCAGTACTTC	CASSSGLEKNIQYF
.	17	TRBV3-1/TRBV3-2	TRBD2	TRBJ2-7	TGTGCCAGCAGCCAAGCCTCAACTAGCGGGGGATTTTACGAGCAGTACTTC	CASSQASTSGGFYEQYF
.	15	TRBV10-2	TRBD1	TRBJ2-7	TGCGCCAGCAGTGAGCCGGGACAGGGATCCTACGAGCAGTACTTC	CASSEPGQGSYEQYF
.	15	TRBV19	TRBD1	TRBJ2-7	TGTGCCAGTAGTGCCGGGACAGGGAACACCTACGAGCAGTACTTC	CASSAGTGNTYEQYF
.	13	TRBV19	TRBD2	TRBJ2-4	TGTGCCAGTAGGTCTAGCGGGAGTCACATTCAGTACTTC	CASRSSGSHIQYF
.	15	TRBV6-6	TRBD2	TRBJ2-7	TGTGCCAGCAGCCCTGGGAGGGGAGCGACCTACGAGCAGTACTTC	CASSPGRGATYEQYF
.	19	TRBV11-2	TRBD2	TRBJ2-3	TGTGCCAGCAGCTTAGAAGGGGCGGGGAGAGCGGGAGGTGGAGATACGCAGTATTTT	CASSLEGAGRAGGGDTQYF
.	13	TRBV7-9	.	TRBJ2-7	TGTGCCAGCAGCTCCGACTACCGTTACGAGCAGTACTTC	CASSSDYRYEQYF
.	15	TRBV2	TRBD1	TRBJ1-6	TGTGCCAGCAGTGGCGTCCAGGGGGCTAGGTCACCCCTCCACTTT	CASSGVQGARSPLHF
.	18	TRBV7-2	TRBD2	TRBJ2-7	TGTGCCAGCAGCGTGGGACTAGCGGGAGGGTTGATGGTATACGAGCAGTACTTC	CASSVGLAGGLMVYEQYF
once	15	TRBV4-2	.	TRBJ2-5	TGTGCCAGCAGCCAAGGAAACAGGGTCCAAGAGACCCAGTACTTC	CASSQGNRVQETQYF
.	14	TRBV19	.	TRBJ1-5	TGTGCCAGTAGTCTCGACAGGCGGGATCAGCCCCAGCATTTT	CASSLDRRDQPQHF
.	15	TRBV10-2	.	TRBJ1-4	TGCGCCAGCAGTGAGTCCAGCAGAATGGAGGAAAAACTGTTTTTT	CASSESSRMEEKLFF
.	16	TRBV6-1	TRBD2	TRBJ2-3	TGTGCCAGCAGTGAAGTTGATAGCGGGGGCCGGGATACGCAGTATTTT	CASSEVDSGGRDTQYF
.	14	TRBV18	.	TRBJ1-1	TGTGCCAGCTCACCAGGACTCATGAACACTGAAGCTTTCTTT	CASSPGLMNTEAFF
.	17	TRBV30	.	TRBJ2-4	TGTGCCTGGGTCAGCCATCCGACGGGAGTAGCCAAAAACATTCAGTACTTC	CAWVSHPTGVAKNIQYF
.	13	TRBV4-2	.	TRBJ2-3	TGTGCCAGCAGCCGGGGGGACGGGGATACGCAGTATTTT	CASSRGDGDTQYF
.	15	TRBV2	TRBD2	TRBJ2-3	TGTGCCAGCAGCCGAAGCGGGGTCGGCACAGATACGCAGTATTTT	CASSRSGVGTDTQYF
.	14	TRBV4-2	TRBD1	TRBJ1-2	TGTGCCAGCAGCCGGACAGGGGAGGACTATGGCTACACCTTC	CASSRTGEDYGYTF
.	15	TRBV15	TRBD1	TRBJ2-7	TGTGCCACCAGCAGAGACCGGGACAGGGTCTACGAGCAGTACTTC	CATSRDRDRVYEQYF
.	14	TRBV7-9	.	TRBJ2-1	TGTGCCAGCAGCTTCCCAGGGTCCTACAATGAGCAGTTCTTC	CASSFPGSYNEQFF
.	15	TRBV14	TRBD1	TRBJ2-7	TGTGCCAGCAGCCTTGGTCAGGGACAGGGCTACGAGCAGTACTTC	CASSLGQGQGYEQYF
.	12	TRBV30	.	TRBJ1-1	TGTGCCTGGGGCGCGGGTTACACTGAAGCTTTCTTT	CAWGAGYTEAFF
.	16	TRBV6-5	.	TRBJ1-4	TGTGCCAGCAGTTACTCGCCCCGGGCAACTAATGAAAAACTGTTTTTT	CASSYSPRATNEKLFF
.	13	TRBV16	.	TRBJ1-1	TGTGCCAGCAGCCTGACAGTGAACACTGAAGCTTTCTTT	CASSLTVNTEAFF